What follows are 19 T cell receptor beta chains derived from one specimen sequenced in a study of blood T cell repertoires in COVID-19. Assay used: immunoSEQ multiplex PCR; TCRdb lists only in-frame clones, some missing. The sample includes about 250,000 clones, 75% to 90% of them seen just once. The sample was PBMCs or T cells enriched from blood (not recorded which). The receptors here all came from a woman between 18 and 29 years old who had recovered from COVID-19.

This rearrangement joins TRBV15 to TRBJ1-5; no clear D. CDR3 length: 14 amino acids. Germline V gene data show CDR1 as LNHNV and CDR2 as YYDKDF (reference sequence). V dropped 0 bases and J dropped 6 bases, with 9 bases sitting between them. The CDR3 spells CATSRDFGGQPQHF. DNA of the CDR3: TGTGCCACCAGCAGAGATTTTGGAGGTCAGCCCCAGCATTTT.

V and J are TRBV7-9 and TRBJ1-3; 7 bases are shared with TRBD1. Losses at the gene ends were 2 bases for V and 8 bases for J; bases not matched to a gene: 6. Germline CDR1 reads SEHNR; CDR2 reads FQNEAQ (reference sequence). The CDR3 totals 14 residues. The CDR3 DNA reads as TGTGCCAGCAGCTTAACACAGGGGCTGGACACCATATATTTT. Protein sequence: CASSLTQGLDTIYF.

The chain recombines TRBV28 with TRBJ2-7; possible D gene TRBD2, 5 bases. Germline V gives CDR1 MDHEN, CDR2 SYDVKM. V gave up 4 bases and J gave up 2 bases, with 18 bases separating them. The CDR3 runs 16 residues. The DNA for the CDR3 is TGTGCCAGCAGTTCCCCCGGGGTAGCGAAGGCCTACGAGCAGTACTTC. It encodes CASSSPGVAKAYEQYF.

CDR3 in amino acids: CASSPWTDPNTGELFF. The CDR3 DNA sequence: TGTGCCAGCAGTCCCTGGACAGACCCGAACACCGGGGAGCTGTTTTTT. The chain links TRBV28 to TRBJ2-2; D is perhaps TRBD1 (6 bases). Germline-derived CDR1 and CDR2 are MDHEN and SYDVKM. Deletions cut 5 bases from V and 0 bases from J, with 13 bases between. The CDR3 loop spans 16 amino acids.

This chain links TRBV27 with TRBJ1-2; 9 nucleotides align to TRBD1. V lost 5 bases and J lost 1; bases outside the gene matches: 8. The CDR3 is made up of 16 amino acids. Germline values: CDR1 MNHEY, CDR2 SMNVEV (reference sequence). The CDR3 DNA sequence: TGTGCCAGCAGTATTACAGGGGGCGCCTTTAACTATGGCTACACCTTC. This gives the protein CASSITGGAFNYGYTF.

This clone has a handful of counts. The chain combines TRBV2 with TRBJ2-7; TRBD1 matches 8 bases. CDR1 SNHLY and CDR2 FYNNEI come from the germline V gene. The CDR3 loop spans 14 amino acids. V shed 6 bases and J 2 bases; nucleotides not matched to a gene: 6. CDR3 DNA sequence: TGTGCCAGCAGAGCAGGGGGCTCTACCTACGAGCAGTACTTC. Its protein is CASRAGGSTYEQYF.

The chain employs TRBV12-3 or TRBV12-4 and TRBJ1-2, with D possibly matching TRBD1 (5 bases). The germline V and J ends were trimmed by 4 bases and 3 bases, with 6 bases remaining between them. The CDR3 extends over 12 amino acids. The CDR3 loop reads CASSWGDYGYTF. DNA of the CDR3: TGTGCCAGCAGTTGGGGGGACTATGGCTACACCTTC.

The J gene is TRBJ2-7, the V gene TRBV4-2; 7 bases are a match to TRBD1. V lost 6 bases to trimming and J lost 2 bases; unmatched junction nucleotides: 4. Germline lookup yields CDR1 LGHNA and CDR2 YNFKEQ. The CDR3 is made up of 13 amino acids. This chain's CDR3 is CASSYDRAYEQYF. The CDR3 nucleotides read TGTGCCAGCAGTTACGACAGGGCCTACGAGCAGTACTTC.

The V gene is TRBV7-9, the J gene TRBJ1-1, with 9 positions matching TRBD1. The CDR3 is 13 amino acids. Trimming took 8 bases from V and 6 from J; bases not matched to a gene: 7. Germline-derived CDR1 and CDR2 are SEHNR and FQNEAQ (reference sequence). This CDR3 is CASEDRGSAEAFF. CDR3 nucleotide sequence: TGTGCCAGCGAGGACAGGGGCAGCGCTGAAGCTTTCTTT.

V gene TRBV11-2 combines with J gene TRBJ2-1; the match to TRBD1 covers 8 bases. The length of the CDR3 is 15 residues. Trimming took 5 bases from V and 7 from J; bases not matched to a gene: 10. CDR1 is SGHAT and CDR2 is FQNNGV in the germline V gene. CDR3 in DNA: TGTGCCAGCAGCCAATACCAGGGGGCTTATAATGAGCAGTTCTTC. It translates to CASSQYQGAYNEQFF.

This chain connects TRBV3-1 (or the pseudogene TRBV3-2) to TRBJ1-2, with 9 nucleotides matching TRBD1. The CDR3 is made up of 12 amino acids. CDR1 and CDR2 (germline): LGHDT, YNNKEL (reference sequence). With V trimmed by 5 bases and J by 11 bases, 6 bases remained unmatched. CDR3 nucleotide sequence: TGTGCCAGCAGCTTGGGACAGGGCGGGTACACCTTC. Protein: CASSLGQGGYTF.

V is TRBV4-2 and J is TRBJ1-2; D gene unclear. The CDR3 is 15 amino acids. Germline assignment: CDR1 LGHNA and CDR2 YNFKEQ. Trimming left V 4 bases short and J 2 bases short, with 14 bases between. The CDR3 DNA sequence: TGTGCCAGCAGCCCTGAGGTTAGAAAAAACTATGGCTACACCTTC. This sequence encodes CASSPEVRKNYGYTF.

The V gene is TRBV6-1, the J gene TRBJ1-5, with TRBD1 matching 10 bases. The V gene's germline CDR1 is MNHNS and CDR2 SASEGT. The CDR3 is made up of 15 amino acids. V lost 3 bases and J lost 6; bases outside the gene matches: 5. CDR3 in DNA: TGTGCCAGCAGTGAGGGGACAGGGGTTTTTCAGCCCCAGCATTTT. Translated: CASSEGTGVFQPQHF.

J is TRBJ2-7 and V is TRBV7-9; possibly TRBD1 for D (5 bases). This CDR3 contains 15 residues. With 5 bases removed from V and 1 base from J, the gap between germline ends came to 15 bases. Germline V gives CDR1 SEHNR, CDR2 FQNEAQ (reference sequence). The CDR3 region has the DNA TGTGCCAGCAGCCTGGGCGGCAGGGTATCCTACGAGCAGTACTTC. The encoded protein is CASSLGGRVSYEQYF.

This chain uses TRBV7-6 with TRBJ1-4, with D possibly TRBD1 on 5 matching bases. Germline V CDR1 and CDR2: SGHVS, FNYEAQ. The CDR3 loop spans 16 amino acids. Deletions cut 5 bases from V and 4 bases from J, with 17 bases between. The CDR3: CASSTSDQGFNEKLFF. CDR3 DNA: TGTGCCAGCAGCACATCGGATCAGGGATTTAATGAAAAACTGTTTTTT.

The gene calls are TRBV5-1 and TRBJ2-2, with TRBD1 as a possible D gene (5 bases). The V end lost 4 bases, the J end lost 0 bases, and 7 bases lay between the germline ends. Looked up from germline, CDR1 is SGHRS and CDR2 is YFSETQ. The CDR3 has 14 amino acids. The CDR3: CASSQGANTGELFF. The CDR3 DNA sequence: TGCGCCAGCAGCCAAGGGGCGAACACCGGGGAGCTGTTTTTT.

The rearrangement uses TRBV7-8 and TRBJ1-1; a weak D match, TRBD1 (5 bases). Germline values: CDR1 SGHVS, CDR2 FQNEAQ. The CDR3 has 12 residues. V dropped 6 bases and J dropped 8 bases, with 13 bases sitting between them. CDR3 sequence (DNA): TGTGCCAGCAGGGGGCTCCGAGGCGAAGCTTTCTTT. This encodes CASRGLRGEAFF.

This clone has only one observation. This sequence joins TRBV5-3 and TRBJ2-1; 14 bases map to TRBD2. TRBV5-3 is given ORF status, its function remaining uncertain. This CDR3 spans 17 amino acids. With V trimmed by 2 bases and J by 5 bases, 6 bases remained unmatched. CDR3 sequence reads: CARSFGLAGGTHNEQFF. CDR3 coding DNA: TGTGCCAGAAGCTTTGGACTAGCGGGGGGAACACACAATGAGCAGTTCTTC.

CDR3 loop: CASSSGLSYGYTF. The CDR3 bases are TGTGCCAGCAGCTCGGGACTGAGCTATGGCTACACCTTC. The rearrangement joins TRBV6-5 to TRBJ1-2, with D maybe TRBD1 (5 bases). Germline CDR1 MNHEY, CDR2 SVGAGI. The CDR3 totals 13 residues. The V gene lost 6 bases and the J gene lost 4 bases, with 12 bases spanning the gap.